This TCR beta chain originates from a study of monozygotic twins with inflammatory bowel disease. The input for each TCR library was around 3.5 ug of total RNA. TCRdb re-called the 5' RACE reads; every CDR3 protein appears as one record, without DNA. The sample features about 160,000 distinct CDR3 sequences, with around 2.4% in its top ten. Comment on this clonotype: Its antigen is currently unknown.

CDR1 and CDR2 from the germline V gene are SNHLY and FYNNEI. There are 15 residues in the CDR3. Study-level points and caveats: Possibly because of limited power, concordant and discordant twins showed no difference in repertoire similarity.

The V gene is TRBV2, the J gene TRBJ2-6. The sequenced sample was blood. The TCR comes from a human donor with ulcerative colitis or Crohn's disease, or a healthy co-twin of an affected twin (not recorded which). The chain's CDR3 is CASGTANSGANVLTF.